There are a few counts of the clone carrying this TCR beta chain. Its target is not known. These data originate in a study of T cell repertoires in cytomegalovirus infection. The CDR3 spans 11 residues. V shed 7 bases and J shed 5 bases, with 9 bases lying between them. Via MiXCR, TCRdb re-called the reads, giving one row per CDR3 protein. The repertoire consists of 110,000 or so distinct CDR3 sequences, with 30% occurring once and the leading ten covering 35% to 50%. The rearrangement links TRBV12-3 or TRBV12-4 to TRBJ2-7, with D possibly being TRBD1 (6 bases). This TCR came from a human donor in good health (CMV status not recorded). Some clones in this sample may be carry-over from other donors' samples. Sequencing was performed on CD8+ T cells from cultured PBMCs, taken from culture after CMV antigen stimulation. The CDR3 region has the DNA TGTGCCAGCAATCAGGGGAACGAGCAGTACTTC. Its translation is CASNQGNEQYF.